This T cell receptor (beta chain) originates from a study of shared clonotypes between healthy human individuals. Turning to the study itself: The people who gave samples were a couple of women and a few men aged 18 to 49. Each donor's CD4 naive and CD4 memory cells filled three plates apiece, CD8 naive two, and CD8 memory one. Study-wide findings and caveats: Sharing across several donors was seen in approximately 5.2% of naive CD4 clonotypes.

This CDR3 has 14 residues. From germline, CDR1 is LNHNV and CDR2 YYDKDF (reference sequence). The V and J ends lost 5 bases and 5 bases respectively, with 12 bases between them. It was CD45RO-negative cells, positively selected for CCR7, that made up naive CD8 cells, with terminally differentiated effector memory CD45RA+ cells excluded. Donors were Caucasian adults residing in Nashville, Tennessee, USA. The method was immunoSEQ multiplex PCR; TCRdb's version includes in-frame clones alone and lacks a portion of them. The table records about 2.1 million clones, roughly 93% of them present only once. This clone was detected only once. As yet, its antigen is unknown.

This sequence joins TRBV15 and TRBJ2-2; D is ambiguous. Sequences were obtained from naive CD8+ T cells from PBMCs. The receptor was derived from a man in his late teens or twenties in good health. Some clones in this sample may be carry-over from other donors' samples. The CDR3 nucleotides are TGTGCCACCAGCGTCAGGTCCGCGACCGGGGAGCTGTTTTTT. It specifies CATSVRSATGELFF.